This T cell receptor (beta chain) was recorded in a study of blood T cell repertoires in COVID-19. Repertoires were generated with immunoSEQ multiplex PCR, while TCRdb's copy carries only in-frame clones and drops some. The table shows around 170,000 clones, with 70% to 90% occurring only once. The sample consisted of peripheral blood. This TCR was recovered from a middle-aged man with active or convalescent COVID-19.

The CDR3 DNA reads TGTGCCAGCAGTATAGTAACTGAAGCTTTCTTT. This sequence encodes CASSIVTEAFF. V usage is TRBV6-5 and J usage is TRBJ1-1; D call uncertain. The length of the CDR3 is 11 residues. The germline V gene has CDR1 MNHEY and CDR2 SVGAGI. V was pared by 5 bases and J by 5 bases, with 6 bases between.